This TCR beta chain comes out of a study of chemoradiotherapy in HPV16-positive cancers. Whole-study context: Candidate HPV-specific clones and shared TCR motifs came from a couple of HPV16-positive patients. General study points: HPV-specific T cells were functionally defined from only a couple of HPV16-positive patients. Non-HPV-specific T cells did not expand in tumors during treatment, whereas candidate HPV-specific clones and E7-related motifs did.

Deletions cut 5 bases from V and 8 bases from J, with 12 bases between. This CDR3 comprises 13 residues. Germline lookup yields CDR1 SNHLY and CDR2 FYNNEI. A remark on this clone: Its antigen is not known.

Assay used: immunoSEQ multiplex PCR; TCRdb lists only in-frame clones, some missing. The data contain 11,000 or so clones, about 75% of them singletons. Collection of the sample occurred from a patient who underwent chemoradiotherapy. This sequence originates from a human donor with HPV-associated anogenital cancer. This rearrangement joins TRBV2 to TRBJ1-4; D might be TRBD1 (5 bases). The CDR3, as DNA: TGTGCCAGCAGTTTTGGGACTGGCGAAAAACTGTTTTTT. It yields the protein CASSFGTGEKLFF.